The 6 T cell receptor beta chains below come from one sample, sequenced in a study of blood T cells in healthy people across ages. PCR was performed a second time for about 7 to 11 cycles using a sample-barcoded 5' primer and a J-beta primer mix. TCRdb re-called the 5' RACE reads through MiXCR, storing one row per CDR3 protein. The sample has about 650,000 distinct CDR3 sequences; 45% to 60% are singletons. Sample: blood. These receptors all stem from a woman of 80 years or more in good health.

Turning to this clonotype: At one end, the junction sequence differs from germline, possibly due to a read error. This chain connects TRBV12-3 or TRBV12-4 to TRBJ1-4, with D possibly matching TRBD1 (5 bases). The CDR3 runs to 15 residues. The chain's CDR3 is CASSCLGAFGEKLFF. In DNA form, the CDR3 reads TGTGCCAGCAGTTGTCTTGGGGCATTCGGTGAAAAGCTGTTTTTT.

Comment on this clonotype: A read error may produce the germline difference seen at one junction end. The chain has TRBV5-1 and TRBJ1-6; D possibly corresponds to TRBD1 (5 bases). Germline V lookup: CDR1 SGHRS, CDR2 YFSETQ. The length of the CDR3 is 14 residues. The CDR3, as DNA: TGCGCCAGCATCTTGACAGCGGGTAATTCACCCCTCCACTTT. The encoded protein is CASILTAGNSPLHF.

This sequence joins TRBV12-3 or TRBV12-4 and TRBJ2-7; 10 bases fit TRBD2. Losses at the gene ends were 5 bases for V and 7 bases for J; bases not matched to a gene: 8. The CDR3 is 14 residues long. The CDR3 spells CASSDSGGSQEQYF. In DNA form, the CDR3 reads TGTGCCAGCAGTGATAGCGGGGGGTCCCAGGAGCAGTACTTC.

Comment on this clonotype: At one of its ends the junction is not consistent with the germline gene, which may arise from a read error. This chain links TRBV14 with TRBJ1-2; D remains unclear. The germline gives CDR1 SGHDN, CDR2 FVKESK. There are 14 residues in the CDR3. The CDR3 spells CAGSPRLPNYGYTF. The CDR3 DNA follows: TGTGCCGGCAGCCCCCGTCTCCCTAACTATGGCTACACCTTC.

J is TRBJ2-3 and V is TRBV12-3 or TRBV12-4; D remains unclear. The CDR3 is 15 residues long. With 3 bases removed from V and 2 bases from J, the gap between germline ends came to 12 bases. In nucleotides, the CDR3 is TGTGCCAGCAGTTTTAATTTTGGGCTCACAGATACGCAGTATTTT. This sequence encodes CASSFNFGLTDTQYF.

Notes on this clonotype: A read error may produce the germline difference seen at one junction end. The chain recombines TRBV20-1 with TRBJ2-1, with 11 bases lining up with TRBD2. This CDR3 is 15 amino acids long. In germline, CDR1 is DFQATT, CDR2 SNEGSKA (reference sequence). The DNA of the CDR3 is TGCAGTGCTAGTAGCGGGGGGGCCTTTTTCAATAAGCAGTTCTTC. The encoded protein is CSASSGGAFFNKQFF.